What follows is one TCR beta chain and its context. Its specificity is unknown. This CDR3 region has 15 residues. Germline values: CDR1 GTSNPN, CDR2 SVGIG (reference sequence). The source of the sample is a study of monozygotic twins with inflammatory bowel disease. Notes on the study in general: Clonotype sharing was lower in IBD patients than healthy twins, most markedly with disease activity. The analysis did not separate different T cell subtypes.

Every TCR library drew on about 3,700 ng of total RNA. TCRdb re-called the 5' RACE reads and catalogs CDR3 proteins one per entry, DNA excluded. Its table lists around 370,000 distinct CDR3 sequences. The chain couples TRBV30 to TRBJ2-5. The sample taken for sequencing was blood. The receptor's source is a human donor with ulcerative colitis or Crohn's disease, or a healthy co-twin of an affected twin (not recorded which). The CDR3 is CAWSADSESKGTQYF.